The rows below give T cell receptor beta chains drawn from one sample of a study of STAT5B mutations in CD4+ large granular lymphocyte leukemia. Libraries were prepared by immunoSEQ multiplex PCR; TCRdb keeps only in-frame clonotypes and omits some of them. Of 45,000 to 55,000 clones listed, about 70% are singletons. The sample was CD4+ T cells from blood buffy coats. These receptors all come from a human donor in good health. Each CDR3 is given without its conserved first and last residue.

V	J	CDR3
TRBV9	TRBJ1-6	ASSERSGFDSPLH
TRBV6-4	TRBJ1-2	ASSAEQGASGYT
TRBV19	TRBJ1-1	ASSAISNTEAF
TRBV5-1	TRBJ2-1	ASSTGLAGGQIEQF
TRBV27	TRBJ2-2	ASSPRRGANTGELF
TRBV6-1	TRBJ2-3	AGRTGGGTDTQY
TRBV2	TRBJ2-6	ASSGTPGANVLT
TRBV2	TRBJ2-3	ASMRLTSTDTQY
TRBV7-9	TRBJ1-2	ASSLEGNGYT
TRBV6-6	TRBJ2-2	ASGGGYGTGELF
TRBV7-9	TRBJ2-3	ASSLLGPDTQY
TRBV9	TRBJ2-2	ASSPRWDGELF